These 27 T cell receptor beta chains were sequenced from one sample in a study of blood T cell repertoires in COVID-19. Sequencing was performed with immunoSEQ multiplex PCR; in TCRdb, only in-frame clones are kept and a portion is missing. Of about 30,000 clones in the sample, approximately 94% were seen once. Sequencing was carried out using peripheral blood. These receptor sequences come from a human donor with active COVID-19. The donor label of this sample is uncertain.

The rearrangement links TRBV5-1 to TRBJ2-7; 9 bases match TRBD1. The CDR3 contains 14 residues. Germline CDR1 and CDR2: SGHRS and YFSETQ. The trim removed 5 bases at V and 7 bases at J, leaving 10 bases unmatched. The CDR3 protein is CASSRGTGNGEQYF. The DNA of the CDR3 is TGCGCCAGCAGTCGTGGGACAGGGAATGGGGAGCAGTACTTC.

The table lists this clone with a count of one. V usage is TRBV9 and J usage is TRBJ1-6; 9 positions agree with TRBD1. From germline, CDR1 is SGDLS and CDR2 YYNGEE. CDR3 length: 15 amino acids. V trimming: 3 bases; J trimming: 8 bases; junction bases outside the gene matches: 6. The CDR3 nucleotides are TGTGCCAGCAGCGGGGACAGGGTGGGAGATTCACCCCTCCACTTT. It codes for CASSGDRVGDSPLHF.

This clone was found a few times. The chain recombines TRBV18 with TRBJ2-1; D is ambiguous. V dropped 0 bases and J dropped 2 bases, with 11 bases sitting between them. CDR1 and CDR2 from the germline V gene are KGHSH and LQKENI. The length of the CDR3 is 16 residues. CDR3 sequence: CASSPPDRLTYNEQFF. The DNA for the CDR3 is TGTGCCAGCTCACCACCCGACCGACTGACCTACAATGAGCAGTTCTTC.

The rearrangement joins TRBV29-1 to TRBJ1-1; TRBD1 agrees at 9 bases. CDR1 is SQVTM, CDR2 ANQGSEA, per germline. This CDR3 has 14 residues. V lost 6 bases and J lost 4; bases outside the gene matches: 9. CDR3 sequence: CSVPPGQGFTEAFF. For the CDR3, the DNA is TGCAGCGTCCCGCCGGGACAGGGTTTCACTGAAGCTTTCTTT.

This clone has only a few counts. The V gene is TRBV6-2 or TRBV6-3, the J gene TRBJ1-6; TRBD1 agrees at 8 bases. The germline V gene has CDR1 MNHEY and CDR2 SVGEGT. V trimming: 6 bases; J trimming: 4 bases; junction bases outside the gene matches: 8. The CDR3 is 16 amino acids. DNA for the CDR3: TGTGCCAGCAGCCCCTGGACAGGGCGGTATAATTCACCCCTCCACTTT. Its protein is CASSPWTGRYNSPLHF.

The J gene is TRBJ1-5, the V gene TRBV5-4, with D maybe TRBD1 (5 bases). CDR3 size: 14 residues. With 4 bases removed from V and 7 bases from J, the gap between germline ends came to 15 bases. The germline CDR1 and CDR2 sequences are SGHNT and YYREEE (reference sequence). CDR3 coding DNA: TGTGCCAGCAGCATCGGGGGGTCGGGGCAGCCCCAGCATTTT. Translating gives CASSIGGSGQPQHF.

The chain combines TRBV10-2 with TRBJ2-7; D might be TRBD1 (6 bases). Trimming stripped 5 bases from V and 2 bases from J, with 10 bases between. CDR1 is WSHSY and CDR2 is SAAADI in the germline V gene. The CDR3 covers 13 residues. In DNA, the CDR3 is TGCGCCAGCAGTTGGGACACAACCTACGAGCAGTACTTC. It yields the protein CASSWDTTYEQYF.

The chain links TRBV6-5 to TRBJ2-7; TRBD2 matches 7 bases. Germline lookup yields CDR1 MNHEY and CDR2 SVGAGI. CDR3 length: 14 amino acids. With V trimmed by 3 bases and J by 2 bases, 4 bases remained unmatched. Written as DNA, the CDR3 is TGTGCCAGCAGTTATCAGGCGGGGGCCTACGAGCAGTACTTC. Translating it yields CASSYQAGAYEQYF.

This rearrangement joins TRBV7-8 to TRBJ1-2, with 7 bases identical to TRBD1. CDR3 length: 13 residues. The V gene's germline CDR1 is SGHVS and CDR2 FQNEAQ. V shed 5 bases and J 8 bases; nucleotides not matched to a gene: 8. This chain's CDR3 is CASSEGAPGGYTF. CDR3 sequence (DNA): TGTGCCAGCAGCGAGGGGGCGCCGGGGGGCTACACCTTC.

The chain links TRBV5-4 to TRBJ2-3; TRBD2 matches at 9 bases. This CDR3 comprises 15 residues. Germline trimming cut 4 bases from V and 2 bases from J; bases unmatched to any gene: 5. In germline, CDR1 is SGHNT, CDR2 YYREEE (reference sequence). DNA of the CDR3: TGTGCCAGCAGCCGGAGCGGGGGGCTCACAGATACGCAGTATTTT. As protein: CASSRSGGLTDTQYF.

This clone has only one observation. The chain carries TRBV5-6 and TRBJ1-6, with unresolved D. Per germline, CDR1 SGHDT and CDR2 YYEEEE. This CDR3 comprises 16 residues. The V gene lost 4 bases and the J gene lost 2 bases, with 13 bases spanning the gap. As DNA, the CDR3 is TGTGCCAGCAGCGGAATCGGGCGGGCCTATAATTCACCCCTCCACTTT. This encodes CASSGIGRAYNSPLHF.

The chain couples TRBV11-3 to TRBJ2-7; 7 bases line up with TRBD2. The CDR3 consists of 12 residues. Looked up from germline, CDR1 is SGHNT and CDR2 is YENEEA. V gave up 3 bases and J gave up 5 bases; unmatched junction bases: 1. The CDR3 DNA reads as TGTGCCAGCAGCTTGAGCGGGGACGAGCAGTACTTC. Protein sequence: CASSLSGDEQYF.

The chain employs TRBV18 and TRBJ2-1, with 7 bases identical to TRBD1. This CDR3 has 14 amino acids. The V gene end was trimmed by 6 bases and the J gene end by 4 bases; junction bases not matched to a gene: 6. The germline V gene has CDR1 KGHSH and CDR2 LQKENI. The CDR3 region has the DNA TGTGCCAGCTCTCCGGGACAGATGTACAATGAGCAGTTCTTC. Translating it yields CASSPGQMYNEQFF.

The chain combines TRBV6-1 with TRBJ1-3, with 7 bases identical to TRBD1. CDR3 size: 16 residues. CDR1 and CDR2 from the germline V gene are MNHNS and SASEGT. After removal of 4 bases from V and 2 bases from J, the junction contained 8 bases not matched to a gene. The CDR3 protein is CASSVVEQGTGNTIYF. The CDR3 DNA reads TGTGCCAGCAGTGTAGTTGAACAGGGGACTGGAAACACCATATATTTT.

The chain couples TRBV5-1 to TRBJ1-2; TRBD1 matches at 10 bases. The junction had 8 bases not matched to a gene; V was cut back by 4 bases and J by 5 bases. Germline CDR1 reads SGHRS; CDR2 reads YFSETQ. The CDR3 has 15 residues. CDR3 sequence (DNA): TGCGCCAGCAGCGATCCGGGACAGGGGAAATATGGCTACACCTTC. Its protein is CASSDPGQGKYGYTF.

The CDR3 DNA sequence: TGTGCCAGCAGTTATCAGCGGGGGGCCTACGAGCAGTACTTC. This gives the protein CASSYQRGAYEQYF. This sequence joins TRBV6-6 and TRBJ2-7, with 9 bases matching TRBD2. The J segment lost 2 bases and the V segment lost 3 bases, leaving 2 bases of the junction unmatched. The CDR3 is made up of 14 amino acids. Germline-derived CDR1 and CDR2 are MNHNY and SVGAGI (reference sequence).

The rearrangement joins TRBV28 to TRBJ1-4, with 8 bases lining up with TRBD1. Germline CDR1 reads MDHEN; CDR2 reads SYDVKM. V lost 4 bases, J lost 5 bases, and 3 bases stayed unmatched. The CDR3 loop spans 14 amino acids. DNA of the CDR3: TGTGCCAGCAGTTCAGGGGGCGGGAATGAAAAACTGTTTTTT. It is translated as CASSSGGGNEKLFF.

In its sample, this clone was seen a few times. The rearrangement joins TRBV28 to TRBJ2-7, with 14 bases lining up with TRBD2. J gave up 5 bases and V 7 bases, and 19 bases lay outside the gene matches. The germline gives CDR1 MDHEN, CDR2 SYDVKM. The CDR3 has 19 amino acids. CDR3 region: CASTPSKNWGLAGDNEQYF. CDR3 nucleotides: TGTGCCAGCACCCCATCAAAGAATTGGGGACTAGCGGGAGACAACGAGCAGTACTTC.

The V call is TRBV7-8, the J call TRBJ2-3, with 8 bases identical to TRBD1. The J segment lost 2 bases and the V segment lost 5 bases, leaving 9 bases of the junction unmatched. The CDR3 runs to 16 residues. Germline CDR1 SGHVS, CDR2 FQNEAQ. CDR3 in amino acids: CASSARTGITTDTQYF. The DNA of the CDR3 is TGTGCCAGCAGCGCCCGGACAGGGATTACCACAGATACGCAGTATTTT.

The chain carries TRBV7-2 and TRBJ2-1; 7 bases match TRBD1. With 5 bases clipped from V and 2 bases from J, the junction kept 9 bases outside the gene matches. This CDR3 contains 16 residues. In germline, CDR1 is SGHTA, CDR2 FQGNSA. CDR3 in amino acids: CASSPRQGSTYNEQFF. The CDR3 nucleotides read TGTGCCAGCAGCCCCCGACAGGGTTCAACCTACAATGAGCAGTTCTTC.

The DNA for the CDR3 is TGTGCCAGCAGCTCCCCGACAGGGGGCGCGGGGGAACTGTTTTTT. Residues: CASSSPTGGAGELFF. This sequence joins TRBV11-2 and TRBJ1-4, with 10 bases fitting TRBD1. J gave up 12 bases and V 4 bases, and 11 bases lay outside the gene matches. Germline CDR1 is SGHAT and CDR2 is FQNNGV. This CDR3 comprises 15 residues.

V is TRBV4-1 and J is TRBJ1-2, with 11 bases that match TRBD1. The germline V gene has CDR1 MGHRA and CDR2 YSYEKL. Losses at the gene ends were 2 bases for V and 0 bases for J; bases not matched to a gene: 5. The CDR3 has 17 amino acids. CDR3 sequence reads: CASSQKDRGQSNYGYTF. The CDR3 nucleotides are TGCGCCAGCAGCCAAAAGGACAGGGGGCAATCTAACTATGGCTACACCTTC.

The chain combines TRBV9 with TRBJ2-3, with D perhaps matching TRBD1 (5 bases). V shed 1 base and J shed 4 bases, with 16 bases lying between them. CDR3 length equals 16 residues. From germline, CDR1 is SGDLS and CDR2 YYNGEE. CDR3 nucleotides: TGTGCCAGCAGCGTAAGGCTACAGGTTGGGCCAGATACGCAGTATTTT. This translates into CASSVRLQVGPDTQYF.

DNA for the CDR3: TGTGCCAGCAGTCCAATCCGACTAGATAGCGGGAGATACACAGATACGCAGTATTTT. Translated, it gives CASSPIRLDSGRYTDTQYF. J is TRBJ2-3 and V is TRBV28; TRBD2 aligns across 9 bases. Germline V gives CDR1 MDHEN, CDR2 SYDVKM. The CDR3 totals 19 residues. The junction had 17 bases not matched to a gene; V was cut back by 5 bases and J by 2 bases.

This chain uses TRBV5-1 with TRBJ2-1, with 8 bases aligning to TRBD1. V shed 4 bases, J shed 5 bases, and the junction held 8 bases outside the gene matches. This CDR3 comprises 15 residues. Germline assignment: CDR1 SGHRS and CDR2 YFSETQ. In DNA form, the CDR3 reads TGCGCCAGCAGCCCCCCGGGACAGGTCAACAATGAGCAGTTCTTC. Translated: CASSPPGQVNNEQFF.

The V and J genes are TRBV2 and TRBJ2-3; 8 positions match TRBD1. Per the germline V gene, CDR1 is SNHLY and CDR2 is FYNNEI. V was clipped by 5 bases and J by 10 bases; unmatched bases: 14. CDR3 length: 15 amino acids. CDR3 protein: CASSPHKGQGVAQYF. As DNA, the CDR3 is TGTGCCAGCAGTCCCCACAAAGGACAGGGTGTTGCGCAGTATTTT.

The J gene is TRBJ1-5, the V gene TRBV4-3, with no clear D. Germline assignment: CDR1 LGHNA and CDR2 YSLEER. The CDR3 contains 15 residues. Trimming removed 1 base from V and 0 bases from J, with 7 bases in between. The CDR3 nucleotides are TGCGCCAGCAGCCAAGCCGGGGATAGCAATCAGCCCCAGCATTTT. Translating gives CASSQAGDSNQPQHF.